Only a few counts were recorded for the clone carrying this T cell receptor (beta chain). The antigen is not known. The data were produced by immunoSEQ multiplex PCR, yet TCRdb's version contains in-frame clones alone and is incomplete. The data contain roughly 150,000 clones, less than 90% of them singletons. V lost 4 bases, J lost 2 bases, and 5 bases stayed unmatched. The CDR3 is 14 residues long. CDR1 SGHNT and CDR2 YYREEE come from the germline V gene (reference sequence). These data come from a study of T cell responses to AZD1222 COVID-19 vaccine. Study-level points and caveats: Dominant at 160-218 and 743-854, vaccine-associated CD4 TCRs also spanned spike. Possibly, clonal diversity was underestimated; donors were largely white British and included more females.

The material was peripheral blood, obtained after recovery from COVID-19. This receptor was obtained from an adult who had recovered from COVID-19. This rearrangement joins TRBV5-4 to TRBJ2-5; 7 bases map to TRBD1. In DNA, the CDR3 is TGTGCCAGCAGCGTTAGACAGGGTCAAGAGACCCAGTACTTC. As protein: CASSVRQGQETQYF. The full variable domain, rest sourced from reference TRBV5-4 and TRBJ2-5, is ETGVTQSPTHLIKTRGQQVTLRCSSQSGHNTVSWYQQALGQGPQFIFQYYREEENGRGNFPPRFSGLQFPNYSSELNVNALELDDSALYLCASSVRQGQETQYFGPGTRLLVL.